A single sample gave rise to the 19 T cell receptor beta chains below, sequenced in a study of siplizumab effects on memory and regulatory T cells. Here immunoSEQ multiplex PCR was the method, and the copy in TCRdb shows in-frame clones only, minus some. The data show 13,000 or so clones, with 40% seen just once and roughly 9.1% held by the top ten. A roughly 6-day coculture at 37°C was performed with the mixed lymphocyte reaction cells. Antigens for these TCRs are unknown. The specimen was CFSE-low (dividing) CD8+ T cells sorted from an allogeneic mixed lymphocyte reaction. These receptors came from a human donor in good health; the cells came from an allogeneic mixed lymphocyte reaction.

CDR3 amino acids: CASSVGGLGDYGYTF. CDR3 sequence (DNA): TGTGCCAGCAGCGTAGGAGGTTTGGGGGACTATGGCTACACCTTC. This sequence joins TRBV9 and TRBJ1-2, with D perhaps matching TRBD1 (5 bases). Germline assignment: CDR1 SGDLS and CDR2 YYNGEE. Trimming took 0 bases from V and 3 from J, leaving 12 bases between them. The CDR3 is made up of 15 amino acids.

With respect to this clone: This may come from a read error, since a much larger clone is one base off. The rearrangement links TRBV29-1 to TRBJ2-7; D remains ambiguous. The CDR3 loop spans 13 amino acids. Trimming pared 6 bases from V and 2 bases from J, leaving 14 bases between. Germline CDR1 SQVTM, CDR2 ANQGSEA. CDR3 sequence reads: CSVETAEAYEQYF. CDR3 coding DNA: TGCAGCGTCGAGACGGCGGAAGCCTACGAGCAGTACTTC.

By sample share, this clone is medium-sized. The CDR3 spells CASSLGPGQGDSGELFF. For the CDR3, the DNA is TGTGCCAGCAGCTTAGGCCCCGGTCAGGGGGACAGCGGGGAGCTGTTTTTT. The chain employs TRBV11-2 and TRBJ2-2, with TRBD1 identical over 7 bases. J gave up 7 bases and V 1 base, and 12 bases lay outside the gene matches. CDR1 and CDR2 (germline): SGHAT, FQNNGV. This CDR3 contains 17 residues.

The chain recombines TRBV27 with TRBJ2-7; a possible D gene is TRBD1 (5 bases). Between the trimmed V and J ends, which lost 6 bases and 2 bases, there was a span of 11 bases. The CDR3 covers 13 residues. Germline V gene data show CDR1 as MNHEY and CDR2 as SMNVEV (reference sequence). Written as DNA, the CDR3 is TGTGCCAGCAGCCCAGGGCCTACCTACGAGCAGTACTTC. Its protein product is CASSPGPTYEQYF.

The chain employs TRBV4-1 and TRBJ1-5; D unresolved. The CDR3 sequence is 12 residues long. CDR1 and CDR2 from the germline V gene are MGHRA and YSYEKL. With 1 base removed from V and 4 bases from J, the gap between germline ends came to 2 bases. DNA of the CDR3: TGCGCCAGCAGCCAAGCTAATCAGCCCCAGCATTTT. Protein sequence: CASSQANQPQHF.

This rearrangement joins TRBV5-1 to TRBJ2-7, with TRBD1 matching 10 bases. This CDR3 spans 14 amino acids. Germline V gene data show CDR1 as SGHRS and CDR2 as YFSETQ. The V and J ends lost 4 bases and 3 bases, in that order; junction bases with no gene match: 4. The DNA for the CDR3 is TGCGCCAGCAGCCCCGGGACAGGGGTCTACGAGCAGTACTTC. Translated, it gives CASSPGTGVYEQYF. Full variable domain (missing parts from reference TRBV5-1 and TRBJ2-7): KAGVTQTPRYLIKTRGQQVTLSCSPISGHRSVSWYQQTPGQGLQFLFEYFSETQRNKGNFPGRFSGRQFSNSRSEMNVSTLELGDSALYLCASSPGTGVYEQYFGPGTRLTVT.

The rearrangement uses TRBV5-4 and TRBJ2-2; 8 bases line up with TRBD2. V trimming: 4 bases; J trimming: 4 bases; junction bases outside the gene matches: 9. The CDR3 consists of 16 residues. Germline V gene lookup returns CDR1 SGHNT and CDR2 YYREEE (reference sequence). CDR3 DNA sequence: TGTGCCAGCAGCCAAGATATCCTAGCGGGCACCGGGGAGCTGTTTTTT. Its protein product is CASSQDILAGTGELFF.

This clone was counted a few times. CDR3 region: CASEQGSEQYF. For the CDR3, the DNA is TGTGCCAGCGAACAGGGGAGCGAGCAGTACTTC. The chain links TRBV27 to TRBJ2-7; 7 bases map to TRBD1. This CDR3 contains 11 residues. Germline V gene sequence: CDR1 MNHEY, CDR2 SMNVEV (reference sequence). The V segment lost 8 bases and the J segment 6 bases; nucleotides outside the gene matches: 4.

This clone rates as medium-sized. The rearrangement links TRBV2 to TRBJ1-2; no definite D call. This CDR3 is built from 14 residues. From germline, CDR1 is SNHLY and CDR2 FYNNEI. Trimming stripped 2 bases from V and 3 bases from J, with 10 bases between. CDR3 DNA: TGTGCCAGCAGTGAAAGGGCCGATTACTATGGCTACACCTTC. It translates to CASSERADYYGYTF.

The CDR3 sequence: CAIRTRRGPENEQFF. The DNA of the CDR3 is TGTGCCATCAGGACTAGAAGGGGGCCGGAAAATGAGCAGTTCTTC. This chain uses TRBV10-3 with TRBJ2-1, with D possibly being TRBD1 (7 bases). Germline-derived CDR1 and CDR2 are ENHRY and SYGVKD. The length of the CDR3 is 15 residues. Deletions cut 6 bases from V and 7 bases from J, with 19 bases between.

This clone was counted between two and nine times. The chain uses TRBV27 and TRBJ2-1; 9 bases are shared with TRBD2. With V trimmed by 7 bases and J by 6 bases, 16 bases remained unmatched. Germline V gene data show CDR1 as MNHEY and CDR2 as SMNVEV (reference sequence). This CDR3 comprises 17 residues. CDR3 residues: CASTSLEAGGPGNEQFF. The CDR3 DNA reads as TGTGCCAGCACCTCATTGGAGGCGGGAGGGCCGGGCAATGAGCAGTTCTTC.

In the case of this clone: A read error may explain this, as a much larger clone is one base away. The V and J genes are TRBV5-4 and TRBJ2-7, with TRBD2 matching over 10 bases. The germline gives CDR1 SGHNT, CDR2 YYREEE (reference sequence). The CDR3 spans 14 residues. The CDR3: CTSSLTSGTYEQYF. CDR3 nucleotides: TGTACCAGCAGCTTAACTAGCGGGACCTACGAGCAGTACTTC.

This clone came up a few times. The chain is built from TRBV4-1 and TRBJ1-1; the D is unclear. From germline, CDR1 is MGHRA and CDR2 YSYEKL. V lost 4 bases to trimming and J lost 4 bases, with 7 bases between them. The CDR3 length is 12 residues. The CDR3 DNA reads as TGCGCCAGCAGCCTAGTCGGCACTGAAGCTTTCTTT. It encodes CASSLVGTEAFF.

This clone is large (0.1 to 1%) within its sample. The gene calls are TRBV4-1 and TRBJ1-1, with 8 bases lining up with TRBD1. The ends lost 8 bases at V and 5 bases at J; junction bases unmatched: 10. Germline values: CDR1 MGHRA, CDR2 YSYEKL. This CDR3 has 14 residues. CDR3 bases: TGCGCCAGCGGGATTCAGGGGGCAGATACTGAAGCTTTCTTT. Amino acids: CASGIQGADTEAFF.

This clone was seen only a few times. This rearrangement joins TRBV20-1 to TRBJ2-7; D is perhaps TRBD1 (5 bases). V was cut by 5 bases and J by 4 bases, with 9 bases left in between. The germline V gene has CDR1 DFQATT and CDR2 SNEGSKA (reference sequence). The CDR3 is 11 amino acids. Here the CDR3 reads CSARQGYEQYF. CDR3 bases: TGCAGTGCTCGTCAGGGTTACGAGCAGTACTTC.

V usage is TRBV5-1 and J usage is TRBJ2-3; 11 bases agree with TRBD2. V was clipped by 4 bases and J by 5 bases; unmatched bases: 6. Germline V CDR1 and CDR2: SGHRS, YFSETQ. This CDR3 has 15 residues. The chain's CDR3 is CASSLTSGVGDTQYF. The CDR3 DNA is TGCGCCAGCAGCCTGACTAGCGGGGTGGGAGATACGCAGTATTTT. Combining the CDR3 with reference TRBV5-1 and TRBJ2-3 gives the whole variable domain KAGVTQTPRYLIKTRGQQVTLSCSPISGHRSVSWYQQTPGQGLQFLFEYFSETQRNKGNFPGRFSGRQFSNSRSEMNVSTLELGDSALYLCASSLTSGVGDTQYFGPGTRLTVL.

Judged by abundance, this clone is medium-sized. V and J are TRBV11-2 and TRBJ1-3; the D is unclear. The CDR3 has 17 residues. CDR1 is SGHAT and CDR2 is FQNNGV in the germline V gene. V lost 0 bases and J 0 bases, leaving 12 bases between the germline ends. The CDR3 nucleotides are TGTGCCAGCAGCTTAGAGAGTCTAGGGCGCTCTGGAAACACCATATATTTT. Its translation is CASSLESLGRSGNTIYF.

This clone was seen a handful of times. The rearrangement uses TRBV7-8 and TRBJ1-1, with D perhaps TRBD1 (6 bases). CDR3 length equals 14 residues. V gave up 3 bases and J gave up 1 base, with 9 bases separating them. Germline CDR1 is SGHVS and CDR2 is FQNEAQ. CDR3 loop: CASSLGGPNTEAFF. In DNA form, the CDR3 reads TGTGCCAGCAGCTTGGGGGGGCCGAACACTGAAGCTTTCTTT.

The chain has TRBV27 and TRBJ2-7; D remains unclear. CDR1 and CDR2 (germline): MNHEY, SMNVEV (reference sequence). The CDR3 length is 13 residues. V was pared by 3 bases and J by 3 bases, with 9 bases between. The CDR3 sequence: CASSLSMNYEQYF. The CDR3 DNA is TGTGCCAGCAGTTTGTCGATGAACTACGAGCAGTACTTC.